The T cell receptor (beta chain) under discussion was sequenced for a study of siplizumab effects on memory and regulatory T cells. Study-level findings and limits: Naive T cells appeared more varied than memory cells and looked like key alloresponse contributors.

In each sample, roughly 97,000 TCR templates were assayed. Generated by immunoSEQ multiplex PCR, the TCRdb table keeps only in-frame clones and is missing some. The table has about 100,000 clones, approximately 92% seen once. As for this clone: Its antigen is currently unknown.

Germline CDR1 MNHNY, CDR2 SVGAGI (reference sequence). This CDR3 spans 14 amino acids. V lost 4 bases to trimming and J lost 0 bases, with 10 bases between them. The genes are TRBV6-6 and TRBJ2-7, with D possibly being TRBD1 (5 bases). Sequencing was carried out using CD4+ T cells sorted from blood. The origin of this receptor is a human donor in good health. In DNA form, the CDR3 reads TGTGCCAGCAGTTCCCCAGGGTTCTCCTACGAGCAGTACTTC. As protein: CASSSPGFSYEQYF.